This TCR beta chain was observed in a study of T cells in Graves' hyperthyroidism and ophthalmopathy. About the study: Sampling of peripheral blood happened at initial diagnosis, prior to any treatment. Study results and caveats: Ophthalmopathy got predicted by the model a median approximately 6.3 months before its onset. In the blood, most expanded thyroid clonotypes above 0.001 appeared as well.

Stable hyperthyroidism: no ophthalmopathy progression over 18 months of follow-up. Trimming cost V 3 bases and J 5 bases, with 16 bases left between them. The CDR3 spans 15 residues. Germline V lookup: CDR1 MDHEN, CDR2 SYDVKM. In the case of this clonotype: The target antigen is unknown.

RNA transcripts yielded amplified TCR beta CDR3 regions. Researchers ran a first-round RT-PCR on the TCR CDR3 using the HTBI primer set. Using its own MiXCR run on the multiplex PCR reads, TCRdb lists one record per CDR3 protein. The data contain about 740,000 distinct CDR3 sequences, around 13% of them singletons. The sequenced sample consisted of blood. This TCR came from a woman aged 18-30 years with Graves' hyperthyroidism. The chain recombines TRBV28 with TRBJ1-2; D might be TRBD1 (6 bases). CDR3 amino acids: CASSFRTGRGYGYTF. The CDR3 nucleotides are TGTGCCAGCAGTTTTCGAACAGGGAGGGGATATGGCTACACCTTC.